This T cell receptor (beta chain) was observed in a study of blood T cells in healthy people across ages (dated by TCRdb to the mid-2010s). Notes on the research overall: Template switching captured roughly one uniquely barcoded TCR beta cDNA molecule per two T cells in model experiments. The study measured age-related changes in TCR beta repertoire diversity using deep sequencing normalized with unique cDNA molecular identifiers. Donors were grouped into four age groups: young (average about 15 years), middle-aged (under 40), aged (approximately 67) and long-lived (approximately 78). To avoid experimental bias, donors of different ages were spread randomly across the sequencing lanes. For two donors (one aged 18 to 29 and one aged 80 or older), the study analyzed two additional independent replicas of 1 million unique cDNA reads from the same blood draw.

General findings and caveats noted by the study authors: Since profiling was done on bulk unsorted PBMCs, naive and antigen-experienced compartments could not be conclusively compared. Total diversity estimates from one million sequenced T cells were considered lower bounds and underestimates. Observed TCR beta diversity correlated strongly with the percentage of naive T cells measured by flow cytometry. The long-lived group showed more naive CD4+ T cells, fewer expanded clones and increased TCR diversity than the aged group, suggesting age selection. As age increased, observed TCR beta diversity per million T cells dropped in a roughly linear way, and a significant reduction was already evident by age 40. Because the CMV infection status of the donors was unknown, age-related changes in expanded clonotypes may potentially have been confounded.

Donors were 35 to 40 systemically healthy Caucasian individuals from Russia aged roughly 6 to 95 years. Each donor gave 8 to 10 milliliters of peripheral blood, drawn into EDTA-treated Vacutainer tubes. Ficoll-Paque density-gradient centrifugation was used to isolate PBMCs, with at least 6 million per sample. Total RNA was extracted from PBMCs with Trizol reagent, with at least 6 micrograms obtained per sample. For every donor, an aliquot of PBMCs went through flow cytometry to measure the percentages of naive CD45RAhigh/CD27high T cells. In this sample, this clonotype turned up once. No antigen is known for it. Base qualities were left out, and no much larger clone turns up one base away. Libraries were made using 5' RACE. This sample was sequenced with an Illumina HiSeq 2500. A second PCR of roughly 7 to 11 cycles was performed with a sample-barcoded 5' primer and a J-beta primer mix. A template-switch 5' adaptor carrying 12 random nucleotides introduced a unique molecular identifier onto each TCR beta cDNA molecule. At least 2.5 million CDR3-containing paired-end reads were obtained from each sample. All of the RNA was converted into first-strand cDNA using the Mint cDNA synthesis kit, with a TRBC-specific oligonucleotide serving as the primer. All cDNA was treated with uracil-DNA glycosylase and then went through a first 18-cycle PCR with the universal primers M1SS and BC2_uni_R. As for the original processing: Each sample was normalized by randomly selecting 1 million high-quality reads, each carrying a distinct molecular identifier. Instead of being binned into consensus sequences, reads with shared molecular identifiers were discarded. CDR3 identification, clonotype clustering and error correction used MiTCR with a Q25 quality threshold and the strictest error-elimination algorithm. A nonparametric unseen species model with Euler transformation was used to estimate lower-bound total TCR beta diversity. TCRdb reran the public reads through fastp at Q25 and MiXCR, keeping productive beta chains. Each record represents a unique CDR3 protein, reported with the most common genes and DNA among its rows. The V and J calls come from TCRdb's annotation, not from the publication. This sample has roughly 1,800,000 distinct CDR3 sequences in its table, and around 50% of those were observed once. Roughly 2% of the sample comes from the top ten.

Looking up the germline V gene yields CDR1 MDHEN and CDR2 SYDVKM. The CDR3 spans 13 residues, from the cysteine through the phenylalanine. Of the read, only the CDR3 DNA is kept; its 39 bases are in frame from base 1. V is shortened by 6 bases, J by 7 bases, and the region joining them spans 15 bases. This sequence was found in a woman in her thirties or forties in good health. The sequence joins TRBV28 to TRBJ1-2; the D gene is perhaps TRBD1, on 6 matching bases. The sequenced sample consisted of blood. This receptor carries the CDR3 CASSLRRGGGYTF. The bases read TGTGCCAGCAGCCTCCGCAGGGGTGGTGGCTACACCTTC.